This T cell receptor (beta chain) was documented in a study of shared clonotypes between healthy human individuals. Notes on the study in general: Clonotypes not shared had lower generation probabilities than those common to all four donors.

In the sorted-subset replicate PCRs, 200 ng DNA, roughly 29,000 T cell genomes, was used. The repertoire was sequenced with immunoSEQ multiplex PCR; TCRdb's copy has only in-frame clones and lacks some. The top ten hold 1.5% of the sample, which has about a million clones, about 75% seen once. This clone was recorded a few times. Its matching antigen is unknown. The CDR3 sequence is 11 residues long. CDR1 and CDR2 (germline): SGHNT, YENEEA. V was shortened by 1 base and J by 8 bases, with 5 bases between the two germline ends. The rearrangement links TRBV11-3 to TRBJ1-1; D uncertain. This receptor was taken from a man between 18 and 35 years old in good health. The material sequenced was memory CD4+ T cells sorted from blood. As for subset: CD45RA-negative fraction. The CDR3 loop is CASSLGGEAFF. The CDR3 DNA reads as TGTGCCAGCAGCTTAGGGGGAGAAGCTTTCTTT.